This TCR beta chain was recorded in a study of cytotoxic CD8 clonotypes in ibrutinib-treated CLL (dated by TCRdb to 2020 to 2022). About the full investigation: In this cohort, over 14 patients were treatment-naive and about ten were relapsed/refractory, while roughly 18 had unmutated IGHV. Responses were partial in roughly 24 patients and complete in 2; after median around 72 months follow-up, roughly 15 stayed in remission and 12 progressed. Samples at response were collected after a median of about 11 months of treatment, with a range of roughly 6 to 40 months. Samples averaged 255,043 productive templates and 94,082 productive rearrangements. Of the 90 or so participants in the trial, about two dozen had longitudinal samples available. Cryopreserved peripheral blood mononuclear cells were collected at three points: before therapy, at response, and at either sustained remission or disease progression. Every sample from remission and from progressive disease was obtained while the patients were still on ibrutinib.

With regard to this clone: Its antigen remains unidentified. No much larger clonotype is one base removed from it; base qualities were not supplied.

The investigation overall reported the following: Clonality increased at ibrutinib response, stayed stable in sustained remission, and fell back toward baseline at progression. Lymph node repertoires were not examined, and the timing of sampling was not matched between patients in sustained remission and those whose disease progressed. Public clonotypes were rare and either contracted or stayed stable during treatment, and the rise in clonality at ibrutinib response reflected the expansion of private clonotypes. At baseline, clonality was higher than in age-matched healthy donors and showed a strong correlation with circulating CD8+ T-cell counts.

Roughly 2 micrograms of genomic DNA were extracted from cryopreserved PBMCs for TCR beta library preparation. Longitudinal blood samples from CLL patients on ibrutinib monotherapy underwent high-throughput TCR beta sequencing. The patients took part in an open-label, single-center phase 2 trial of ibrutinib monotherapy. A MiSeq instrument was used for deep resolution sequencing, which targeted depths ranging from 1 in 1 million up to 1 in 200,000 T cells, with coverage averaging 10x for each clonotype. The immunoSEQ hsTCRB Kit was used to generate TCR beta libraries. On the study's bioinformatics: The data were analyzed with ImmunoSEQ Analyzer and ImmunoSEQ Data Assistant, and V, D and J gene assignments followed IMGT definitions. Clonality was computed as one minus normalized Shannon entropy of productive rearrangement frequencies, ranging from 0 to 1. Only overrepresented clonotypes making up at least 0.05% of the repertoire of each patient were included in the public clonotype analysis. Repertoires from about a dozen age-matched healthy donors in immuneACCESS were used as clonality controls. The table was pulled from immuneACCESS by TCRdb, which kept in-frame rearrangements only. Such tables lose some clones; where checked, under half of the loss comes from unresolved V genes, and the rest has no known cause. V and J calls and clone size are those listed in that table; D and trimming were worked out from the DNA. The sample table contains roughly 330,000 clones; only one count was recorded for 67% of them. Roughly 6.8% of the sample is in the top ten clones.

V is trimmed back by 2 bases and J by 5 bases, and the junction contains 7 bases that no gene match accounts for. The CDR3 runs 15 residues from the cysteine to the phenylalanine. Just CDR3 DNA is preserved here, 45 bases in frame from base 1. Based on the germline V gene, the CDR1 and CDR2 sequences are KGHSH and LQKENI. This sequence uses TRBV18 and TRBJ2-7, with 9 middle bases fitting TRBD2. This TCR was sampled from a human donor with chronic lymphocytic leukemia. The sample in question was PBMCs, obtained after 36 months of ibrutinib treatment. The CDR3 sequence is CASSPARGGVDEQYF. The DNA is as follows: TGTGCCAGCTCACCAGCGCGGGGGGGCGTTGACGAGCAGTACTTC.